The 8 T cell receptor beta chains presented below share a single source sample, sequenced in a study of T-cell reconstitution after alpha-beta-depleted transplantation in children. Unique molecular identifiers were incorporated during preparation of the TCRbeta library. TCRdb re-analysed the PCR reads in MiXCR, keeping a single row per CDR3 protein. The sample yields more than 550,000 distinct CDR3 sequences, about 11% seen once. The sample was PBMCs from the stem cell graft donor, taken from the stem cell graft. The receptors shown here come from a human donor who donated a stem cell graft to a child with acute myeloid leukemia.

This clonotype was counted many times. The rearrangement uses TRBV20-1 and TRBJ2-7; D is perhaps TRBD2 (5 bases). The CDR3 length is 14 residues. V shed 6 bases and J shed 2 bases, with 17 bases lying between them. CDR1 and CDR2 (germline): DFQATT, SNEGSKA (reference sequence). CDR3 sequence: CSANSPAVTYEQYF. For the CDR3, the DNA is TGCAGTGCCAATTCCCCAGCGGTTACCTACGAGCAGTACTTC.

This chain uses TRBV9 with TRBJ1-6; tentatively, D is TRBD1 (6 bases). Germline values: CDR1 SGDLS, CDR2 YYNGEE. The V gene lost 3 bases and the J gene lost 10 bases, with 17 bases spanning the gap. This CDR3 region has 15 residues. For the CDR3, the DNA is TGTGCCAGCAGCGCCGGGGAGGGGGTTCGCTCACCCCTCCACTTT. It encodes CASSAGEGVRSPLHF. Full variable domain (outside the CDR3, taken from reference TRBV9 and TRBJ1-6): DSGVTQTPKHLITATGQRVTLRCSPRSGDLSVYWYQQSLDQGLQFLIQYYNGEERAKGNILERFSAQQFPDLHSELNLSSLELGDSALYFCASSAGEGVRSPLHFGNGTRLTVT.

This chain's CDR3 is CSASRPSPGDKNIQYF. The CDR3 bases are TGCAGTGCTAGCCGGCCTTCGCCAGGTGACAAAAACATTCAGTACTTC. This chain uses TRBV20-1 with TRBJ2-4; no firm D call. Trimming took off 3 bases at V and 3 bases at J, with 18 bases between the two ends. The CDR3 length is 16 residues. Looked up from germline, CDR1 is DFQATT and CDR2 is SNEGSKA (reference sequence).

The chain recombines TRBV7-2 with TRBJ2-3, with D hard to call. Trimming took 3 bases from V and 2 from J, leaving 12 bases between them. The CDR3 totals 15 residues. Germline V lookup: CDR1 SGHTA, CDR2 FQGNSA. The CDR3 loop reads CASSFLLVSTDTQYF. The CDR3 nucleotides read TGTGCCAGCAGCTTCTTGCTAGTTTCCACAGATACGCAGTATTTT.

This clonotype was seen a few times. This sequence joins TRBV29-1 and TRBJ2-1, with TRBD2 matching over 8 bases. Germline V gene data show CDR1 as SQVTM and CDR2 as ANQGSEA. After removal of 6 bases from V and 1 base from J, the junction contained 5 bases not matched to a gene. The CDR3 spans 14 residues. The CDR3 sequence is CSVGLADSYNEQFF. CDR3 DNA: TGCAGCGTCGGACTAGCCGATTCCTACAATGAGCAGTTCTTC.

This clonotype was recorded a few times. The rearrangement links TRBV20-1 to TRBJ2-7, with 7 bases lining up with TRBD2. This CDR3 comprises 18 residues. J lost 2 bases, V lost 0 bases, and 16 bases had no gene match. The germline CDR1 and CDR2 sequences are DFQATT and SNEGSKA (reference sequence). This CDR3 reads CSARDRVARASGPYEQYF. In DNA, the CDR3 is TGCAGTGCTAGAGATCGGGTTGCTCGGGCTAGCGGACCCTACGAGCAGTACTTC.

This chain joins TRBV30 and TRBJ1-1; D possibly corresponds to TRBD1 (5 bases). V was cut by 5 bases and J by 2 bases, with 15 bases left in between. Germline V lookup: CDR1 GTSNPN, CDR2 SVGIG (reference sequence). The CDR3 extends over 14 amino acids. The DNA of the CDR3 is TGTGCCTGGGAGACGGGACGAATTAACACTGAAGCTTTCTTT. It encodes CAWETGRINTEAFF.

This clonotype was picked up a small number of times. V and J are TRBV20-1 and TRBJ2-7, with unresolved D. Germline V lookup: CDR1 DFQATT, CDR2 SNEGSKA (reference sequence). V was trimmed by 3 bases and J by 0 bases, leaving 12 bases between them. This CDR3 is 14 amino acids long. CDR3 sequence reads: CSASDWLTSYEQYF. As DNA, the CDR3 is TGCAGTGCTAGCGACTGGCTGACCTCCTACGAGCAGTACTTC.